One sample yielded the 30 T cell receptor beta chains listed below, sequenced in a study of blood T cell repertoires in COVID-19. Data came from immunoSEQ multiplex PCR; TCRdb stores just in-frame clones and leaves some out. This table holds over 95,000 clones, around nine tenths found once. Sequencing was carried out using peripheral blood. The origin of the receptors is a woman between 65 and 79 years old who had recovered from COVID-19.

The CDR3: CASSRERAGGPRYEQFF. The CDR3 region has the DNA TGTGCCAGCAGCCGCGAGCGAGCGGGAGGGCCAAGGTATGAGCAGTTCTTC. This rearrangement joins TRBV13 to TRBJ2-1, with 10 bases that match TRBD2. V lost 5 bases and J lost 8; bases outside the gene matches: 15. The CDR3 totals 17 residues. Germline loops: CDR1 PRHDT, CDR2 FYEKMQ (reference sequence).

In this sample, this clone turned up once. The chain carries TRBV9 and TRBJ2-3; 9 bases map to TRBD2. Losses at the gene ends were 2 bases for V and 2 bases for J; bases not matched to a gene: 9. The CDR3 loop spans 17 amino acids. Germline V gene data show CDR1 as SGDLS and CDR2 as YYNGEE. The CDR3 sequence is CASSVSQRGASTDTQYF. CDR3 nucleotide sequence: TGTGCCAGCAGCGTGTCACAGCGGGGGGCTTCCACAGATACGCAGTATTTT.

This clone was counted between two and nine times. The chain has TRBV7-2 and TRBJ1-2; D is perhaps TRBD1 (6 bases). The CDR3 has 13 amino acids. Germline lookup yields CDR1 SGHTA and CDR2 FQGNSA. Trimming removed 5 bases at V and 8 bases at J, with 15 bases between. CDR3 in amino acids: CASSPNRELGYTF. The CDR3 region has the DNA TGTGCCAGCAGCCCTAACAGGGAGCTGGGCTACACCTTC. Variable domain in full (rest from reference TRBV7-2 and TRBJ1-2): GAGVSQSPSNKVTEKGKDVELRCDPISGHTALYWYRQSLGQGLEFLIYFQGNSAPDKSGLPSDRFSAERTGGSVSTLTIQRTQQEDSAVYLCASSPNRELGYTFGSGTRLTVV.

This chain uses TRBV27 with TRBJ1-2, with 7 bases lining up with TRBD1. The CDR3 has 14 amino acids. The ends lost 5 bases at V and 4 bases at J; junction bases unmatched: 7. Per germline, CDR1 MNHEY and CDR2 SMNVEV (reference sequence). The CDR3 loop is CASSRQGIPYGYTF. Written as DNA, the CDR3 is TGTGCCAGCAGTAGACAGGGCATCCCCTATGGCTACACCTTC.

The V and J genes are TRBV7-3 and TRBJ1-6; D is perhaps TRBD1 (5 bases). CDR1 is SGHTA, CDR2 FQGTGA, per germline. The CDR3 runs to 16 residues. V was cut by 5 bases and J by 7 bases, with 18 bases left in between. The CDR3 protein is CASSQYVGGGNSPLHF. The CDR3 DNA reads as TGTGCCAGCAGCCAGTATGTGGGGGGAGGGAATTCACCCCTCCACTTT.

V and J are TRBV12-5 and TRBJ2-7; 9 bases match TRBD1. The CDR3 is 17 residues long. Germline-derived CDR1 and CDR2 are LGHNT and FRNRAP. V shed 4 bases, J shed 3 bases, and the junction held 13 bases outside the gene matches. This CDR3 is CASGSTSGTGSLYEQYF. DNA of the CDR3: TGTGCTAGTGGTTCTACCTCCGGGACAGGGAGTCTCTACGAGCAGTACTTC.

The rearrangement uses TRBV28 and TRBJ1-1; D is unresolved. The germline V gene has CDR1 MDHEN and CDR2 SYDVKM. CDR3 length equals 12 residues. Trimming took off 8 bases at V and 0 bases at J, with 7 bases between the two ends. CDR3 sequence reads: CASLDLNTEAFF. DNA of the CDR3: TGTGCCAGCCTAGACCTGAACACTGAAGCTTTCTTT.

The chain recombines TRBV6-6 with TRBJ1-4, with D possibly being TRBD1 (5 bases). The CDR3 loop spans 12 amino acids. The V end lost 2 bases, the J end lost 11 bases, and 9 bases lay between the germline ends. Germline CDR1 is MNHNY and CDR2 is SVGAGI (reference sequence). The CDR3 is CASSYPEGKLFF. The CDR3 bases are TGTGCCAGCAGTTACCCGGAGGGGAAACTGTTTTTT.

The chain links TRBV5-1 to TRBJ2-5, with 12 bases aligning to TRBD2. J lost 2 bases, V lost 4 bases, and 6 bases had no gene match. CDR1 is SGHRS and CDR2 is YFSETQ in the germline V gene. The CDR3 has 16 amino acids. CDR3 residues: CASSPLLAGGQETQYF. The CDR3 nucleotides read TGCGCCAGCAGCCCCCTACTAGCGGGGGGACAAGAGACCCAGTACTTC.

In this sample, this clone turned up once. The chain uses TRBV12-3 or TRBV12-4 and TRBJ1-2; D is possibly TRBD1 (6 bases). Trimming stripped 5 bases from V and 8 bases from J, with 15 bases between. This CDR3 is 13 amino acids long. The CDR3 reads CASSLGGARGYTF. CDR3 bases: TGTGCCAGCAGTCTCGGGGGGGCTAGGGGCTACACCTTC.

This CDR3 reads CASSLQGRARNNEQFF. CDR3 in DNA: TGTGCCAGCAGCCTGCAGGGGAGGGCGAGGAACAATGAGCAGTTCTTC. The chain couples TRBV5-4 to TRBJ2-1; the D gene is possibly TRBD2 (7 bases). Germline loops: CDR1 SGHNT, CDR2 YYREEE (reference sequence). V gave up 4 bases and J gave up 5 bases, with 19 bases separating them. The CDR3 contains 16 residues.

The rearrangement joins TRBV5-1 to TRBJ2-3; the match to TRBD1 covers 9 bases. Germline assignment: CDR1 SGHRS and CDR2 YFSETQ. This CDR3 contains 13 residues. Losses at the gene ends were 7 bases for V and 5 bases for J; bases not matched to a gene: 5. DNA for the CDR3: TGCGCCAGCCGGACAGGGGTGGAAGATACGCAGTATTTT. Its translation: CASRTGVEDTQYF.

V gene TRBV29-1 combines with J gene TRBJ2-3; 8 nucleotides line up with TRBD2. The CDR3 length is 17 residues. Germline CDR1 is SQVTM and CDR2 is ANQGSEA. V lost 4 bases and J lost 1; bases outside the gene matches: 13. The CDR3 is CSVGPPGSGGGTDTQYF. The DNA for the CDR3 is TGCAGCGTTGGTCCGCCGGGGAGCGGGGGAGGCACAGATACGCAGTATTTT.

This rearrangement joins TRBV25-1 to TRBJ2-1; perhaps TRBD2 as D (6 bases). The CDR3 is 13 residues long. Per germline, CDR1 MGHDK and CDR2 SYGVNS. V was clipped by 5 bases and J by 12 bases, with 17 bases between them. The CDR3 coding sequence is TGTGCCAGCAGTAGAACATCCGGGGGAAGGCAGTTCTTC. This translates into CASSRTSGGRQFF.

CDR3 loop: CASSSGPTGYSPLHF. The CDR3 coding sequence is TGTGCCAGCAGCTCGGGGCCGACAGGGTATTCACCCCTCCACTTT. The chain carries TRBV6-2 or TRBV6-3 and TRBJ1-6; 7 nucleotides line up with TRBD1. The ends lost 6 bases at V and 8 bases at J; junction bases unmatched: 10. The CDR3 loop spans 15 amino acids. CDR1 is MNHEY, CDR2 SVGEGT, per germline.

J is TRBJ1-2 and V is TRBV25-1, with D possibly TRBD1 on 5 matching bases. Germline CDR1 MGHDK, CDR2 SYGVNS. The length of the CDR3 is 13 residues. Trimming removed 6 bases at V and 10 bases at J, with 18 bases between. The CDR3 DNA follows: TGTGCCAGCAGCGCCCCTGGGGGGTTAGCCTACACCTTC. As protein: CASSAPGGLAYTF.

This clone appeared a single time. This chain links TRBV7-3 with TRBJ2-3, with D possibly being TRBD1 (5 bases). The CDR3 length is 14 residues. V was clipped by 5 bases and J by 2 bases, with 11 bases between them. Germline CDR1 SGHTA, CDR2 FQGTGA. The CDR3 DNA reads as TGTGCCAGCAGCACCGGACAACACACAGATACGCAGTATTTT. As protein: CASSTGQHTDTQYF.

The chain combines TRBV6-5 with TRBJ1-1; a possible D gene is TRBD1 (6 bases). The V end lost 9 bases, the J end lost 2 bases, and 16 bases lay between the germline ends. This CDR3 comprises 14 residues. Germline assignment: CDR1 MNHEY and CDR2 SVGAGI. CDR3 nucleotides: TGTGCCAGTATAGGCCGGGACACAAACACTGAAGCTTTCTTT. It yields the protein CASIGRDTNTEAFF.

The chain carries TRBV30 and TRBJ2-5; 9 bases agree with TRBD2. The CDR3 has 16 amino acids. The ends lost 0 bases at V and 7 bases at J; junction bases unmatched: 12. Germline V gives CDR1 GTSNPN, CDR2 SVGIG (reference sequence). The CDR3 DNA follows: TGTGCCTGGAGTGTACGGGGTAGCGGGGGCTATGGGACCCAGTACTTC. Residues: CAWSVRGSGGYGTQYF.

The chain joins TRBV19 to TRBJ2-2; 8 bases line up with TRBD1. Losses at the gene ends were 7 bases for V and 1 base for J; bases not matched to a gene: 8. This CDR3 is 16 amino acids long. The germline V gene has CDR1 LNHDA and CDR2 SQIVND (reference sequence). The chain's CDR3 is CASNPFGTGNTGELFF. In DNA form, the CDR3 reads TGTGCCAGTAACCCATTTGGGACAGGGAACACCGGGGAGCTGTTTTTT.

This clone has more than one count but fewer than ten. The chain employs TRBV18 and TRBJ2-2; no firm D call. The CDR3 covers 15 residues. Deletions cut 3 bases from V and 0 bases from J, with 8 bases between. The germline V gene encodes CDR1 KGHSH and CDR2 LQKENI. The CDR3 DNA follows: TGTGCCAGCTCACCTTCGCAGACGAACACCGGGGAGCTGTTTTTT. Protein product: CASSPSQTNTGELFF.

The V and J genes are TRBV28 and TRBJ2-3; 7 bases line up with TRBD1. Trimming at V came to 5 bases and at J to 2 bases, leaving 4 bases not matched to a gene. This CDR3 comprises 14 residues. The V gene's germline CDR1 is MDHEN and CDR2 SYDVKM. CDR3: CASSPDRDTDTQYF. The CDR3, as DNA: TGTGCCAGCAGTCCCGACAGGGACACAGATACGCAGTATTTT.

The chain joins TRBV24-1 to TRBJ1-4; D is uncertain. Trimming shortened V by 6 bases and J by 0 bases, and 7 bases separated the two germline ends. The CDR3 is 14 residues long. Germline assignment: CDR1 KGHDR and CDR2 SFDVKD. The CDR3 DNA reads as TGTGCCACCAGTACACCCTCAACTAATGAAAAACTGTTTTTT. It codes for CATSTPSTNEKLFF.

This rearrangement joins TRBV28 to TRBJ2-1, with 15 bases lining up with TRBD2. With V trimmed by 4 bases and J by 9 bases, 4 bases remained unmatched. The CDR3 is made up of 15 amino acids. CDR1 MDHEN and CDR2 SYDVKM come from the germline V gene. The CDR3 coding sequence is TGTGCCAGCAGTTCCGGACTAGCGGGAGGGAGTGAGCAGTTCTTC. This codes for CASSSGLAGGSEQFF.

The genes are TRBV18 and TRBJ2-7, with 8 bases lining up with TRBD2. This CDR3 region has 15 residues. Germline V gives CDR1 KGHSH, CDR2 LQKENI. Trimming took 6 bases from V and 4 from J; bases not matched to a gene: 11. CDR3 amino acids: CASSPRGGSSYEQYF. The DNA for the CDR3 is TGTGCCAGCTCCCCCCGGGGGGGAAGTTCTTACGAGCAGTACTTC.

V usage is TRBV9 and J usage is TRBJ1-1, with D possibly being TRBD1 (5 bases). This CDR3 region has 14 residues. Germline V gene lookup returns CDR1 SGDLS and CDR2 YYNGEE. Trimming cost V 1 base and J 1 base, with 8 bases left between them. The CDR3, as DNA: TGTGCCAGCAGCGTAAGGGGTGAGAACACTGAAGCTTTCTTT. The encoded protein is CASSVRGENTEAFF.

CDR3 in DNA: TGTGCCAGCAGCGGACGGAGGGGGCTTCAAGACTATGGCTACACCTTC. This encodes CASSGRRGLQDYGYTF. The chain joins TRBV7-2 to TRBJ1-2; 7 bases line up with TRBD1. The V segment lost 5 bases and the J segment 3 bases; nucleotides outside the gene matches: 12. CDR3 length: 16 residues. CDR1 is SGHTA and CDR2 is FQGNSA in the germline V gene.

The chain joins TRBV3-1 (or the pseudogene TRBV3-2) to TRBJ2-1; D is ambiguous. The CDR3 runs to 12 residues. V lost 2 bases and J 10 bases, leaving 9 bases between the germline ends. Germline V gene data show CDR1 as LGHDT and CDR2 as YNNKEL (reference sequence). As DNA, the CDR3 is TGTGCCAGCAGCCAAAGCTGGTTGGAGCAGTTCTTC. Translating it yields CASSQSWLEQFF.

The chain uses TRBV5-6 and TRBJ1-4; TRBD1 matches at 10 bases. Germline V lookup: CDR1 SGHDT, CDR2 YYEEEE. The CDR3 consists of 16 residues. V trimming: 1 base; J trimming: 6 bases; junction bases outside the gene matches: 6. CDR3 loop: CASSLRVGTGDEKLFF. The CDR3, as DNA: TGTGCCAGCAGCTTGAGGGTCGGGACAGGGGATGAAAAACTGTTTTTT.

V is TRBV7-2 and J is TRBJ2-3, with TRBD1 as a possible D gene (6 bases). CDR1 and CDR2 from the germline V gene are SGHTA and FQGNSA. The V end was cut by 9 bases, the J end by 3 bases, with 13 bases between. The CDR3 has 13 residues. The DNA for the CDR3 is TGTGCCAGTCAATTCAGGGGAACAGATACGCAGTATTTT. Encoded protein: CASQFRGTDTQYF.